The 12 T cell receptor beta chains below were found in one sample sequenced in a study of cytomegalovirus exposure and HLA in healthy donors. A multiplex PCR was run with 60 Vbeta primers and 13 Jbeta primers. Clones were sequenced by immunoSEQ multiplex PCR, and TCRdb holds only the in-frame ones, with some missing. The specimen's table records roughly 100,000 clones. Sequencing input: PBMCs. These TCRs come from a man between 45 and 60 years old in good health and CMV-seropositive.

The gene calls are TRBV9 and TRBJ2-3; D unclear. In germline, CDR1 is SGDLS, CDR2 YYNGEE. The V gene lost 3 bases and the J gene lost 0 bases, with 11 bases spanning the gap. The length of the CDR3 is 15 residues. The CDR3 DNA reads TGTGCCAGCAGCGCCCAAGGTAGCAGCACAGATACGCAGTATTTT. This codes for CASSAQGSSTDTQYF.

Here the CDR3 DNA reads TGCAGTTGGGGCATCCAAGAGACCCAGTACTTC. The encoded protein is CSWGIQETQYF. This rearrangement joins TRBV20-1 to TRBJ2-5, with D perhaps matching TRBD1 (5 bases). CDR1 and CDR2 (germline): DFQATT, SNEGSKA (reference sequence). Trimming took off 8 bases at V and 1 base at J, with 8 bases between the two ends. This CDR3 is 11 amino acids long.

This chain links TRBV14 with TRBJ1-1; no clear D. CDR1 is SGHDN and CDR2 is FVKESK in the germline V gene. V lost 4 bases and J 5 bases, leaving 11 bases between the germline ends. The CDR3 consists of 13 residues. The CDR3 reads CASSLGGGTEAFF. The CDR3 nucleotides read TGTGCCAGCAGCCTTGGAGGAGGAACTGAAGCTTTCTTT.

This sequence joins TRBV7-2 and TRBJ2-2; TRBD2 agrees at 7 bases. This CDR3 has 13 residues. V lost 2 bases, J lost 8 bases, and 2 bases stayed unmatched. Germline CDR1 and CDR2: SGHTA and FQGNSA. CDR3 sequence reads: CASSLWREGELFF. The CDR3 DNA sequence: TGTGCCAGCAGCTTATGGCGGGAGGGGGAGCTGTTTTTT.

CDR3 DNA: TGTGCCAGCAGTTTTAGCGGGAGGGCCTACAATGAGCAGTTCTTC. It encodes CASSFSGRAYNEQFF. The V and J genes are TRBV27 and TRBJ2-1; 11 bases agree with TRBD2. This CDR3 has 15 residues. V lost 3 bases and J lost 2; bases outside the gene matches: 0. The germline gives CDR1 MNHEY, CDR2 SMNVEV (reference sequence).

The chain links TRBV11-2 to TRBJ1-4, with D perhaps TRBD1 (5 bases). The CDR3 is 14 amino acids. The V end was cut by 7 bases, the J end by 8 bases, with 17 bases between. Germline CDR1 is SGHAT and CDR2 is FQNNGV. CDR3 amino acids: CASTGGYLGEKLFF. DNA of the CDR3: TGTGCCAGCACCGGGGGGTATCTGGGCGAAAAACTGTTTTTT.

The chain couples TRBV5-6 to TRBJ1-1; no clear D gene. Trimming cost V 6 bases and J 0 bases, with 12 bases left between them. CDR1 and CDR2 (germline): SGHDT, YYEEEE. The CDR3 length is 14 residues. The CDR3 region is CASTTRQVNTEAFF. CDR3 nucleotide sequence: TGTGCCAGCACCACTAGGCAGGTGAACACTGAAGCTTTCTTT.

The chain has TRBV4-3 and TRBJ1-1; TRBD1 is a possible D gene (5 bases). The CDR3 length is 15 residues. The ends were cut back, 0 bases at V and 5 bases at J, with 13 bases in the middle. Germline V gene data show CDR1 as LGHNA and CDR2 as YSLEER. CDR3 sequence (DNA): TGCGCCAGCAGCCAAGAATACAGGAGTGGGACTGAAGCTTTCTTT. Its translation: CASSQEYRSGTEAFF.

A remark on this clone: A junction boundary mismatches the germline segment, possibly from a read error. J is TRBJ2-3 and V is TRBV7-7, with no clear D. Germline V lookup: CDR1 SSHAT, CDR2 FNYEAQ (reference sequence). CDR3 length: 13 residues. The CDR3 region is CASSLGEADTQYF. The CDR3 DNA is TGTGCTAGCAGCTTAGGAGAGGCAGATACGCAGTATTTT.

This chain links TRBV10-1 with TRBJ2-1; 10 nucleotides line up with TRBD1. The length of the CDR3 is 16 residues. The germline V gene has CDR1 WNHNN and CDR2 SYGVQD (reference sequence). V dropped 6 bases and J dropped 5; count of bases not matched to a gene: 10. CDR3 sequence (DNA): TGCGCCAGCAGCCCTAGGGGGACAGGGGCCAACAATGAGCAGTTCTTC. Amino acids: CASSPRGTGANNEQFF.

V and J are TRBV2 and TRBJ2-7; 7 bases align to TRBD1. J gave up 2 bases and V 5 bases, and 6 bases lay outside the gene matches. Germline V gene data show CDR1 as SNHLY and CDR2 as FYNNEI. The CDR3 spans 14 residues. The CDR3 loop is CASSIRQGPYEQYF. CDR3 nucleotides: TGTGCCAGCAGTATTCGACAGGGCCCCTACGAGCAGTACTTC.

The chain joins TRBV11-2 to TRBJ2-7; D possibly corresponds to TRBD1 (6 bases). This CDR3 is built from 14 residues. Trimming took off 5 bases at V and 4 bases at J, with 15 bases between the two ends. Germline CDR1 reads SGHAT; CDR2 reads FQNNGV. CDR3 protein: CASSALRGKYEQYF. The CDR3 region has the DNA TGTGCCAGCAGCGCCCTCAGGGGCAAGTACGAGCAGTACTTC.